These 20 T cell receptor beta chains share one sample of origin, sequenced in a study of blood T cell repertoires in COVID-19 (dated by TCRdb to the early 2020s). The protocol used for the library was the immunoSEQ multiplex PCR assay. What TCRdb holds here is the immuneACCESS table cut down to in-frame rearrangements. Part of the clones is not present; checked against another copy, under half of the missing clones reflect an unresolved V gene, and the others are unexplained. This sample has 250,000 to 350,000 clones in its table, and around nine tenths of those were observed once. The ten largest make up around 11% of the sample. The specimen was peripheral blood. Receptors originate from a woman under 40 with COVID-19, enrolled during active disease.

V and J are TRBV28 and TRBJ1-2, with no clear D. The V and J ends lost 6 bases and 3 bases respectively, with 11 bases between them. Germline lookup yields CDR1 MDHEN and CDR2 SYDVKM. The CDR3 totals 13 residues. The CDR3 nucleotides read TGTGCCAGCAGCCCCGAGGGCTACTATGGCTACACCTTC. Protein: CASSPEGYYGYTF.

This clone was observed once. The J gene is TRBJ2-2, the V gene TRBV4-3; 7 bases are a match to TRBD2. CDR1 is LGHNA, CDR2 YSLEER, per germline. CDR3 length equals 17 residues. The J segment lost 3 bases and the V segment lost 1 base, leaving 8 bases of the junction unmatched. In DNA form, the CDR3 reads TGCGCCAGCAGCCAAGTGTGGGGGAGGGAGGACACCGGGGAGCTGTTTTTT. It codes for CASSQVWGREDTGELFF.

The chain couples TRBV19 to TRBJ2-2, with D perhaps matching TRBD2 (6 bases). V lost 4 bases, J lost 4 bases, and 16 bases lay in between. The CDR3 spans 16 residues. Germline-derived CDR1 and CDR2 are LNHDA and SQIVND (reference sequence). The CDR3 loop reads CASSKPTAGSTGELFF. Here the CDR3 DNA reads TGTGCCAGTAGTAAACCCACCGCGGGAAGCACCGGGGAGCTGTTTTTT.

The chain is built from TRBV15 and TRBJ2-5; possibly TRBD1 for D (7 bases). V was clipped by 0 bases and J by 5 bases, with 10 bases between them. Germline CDR1 and CDR2: LNHNV and YYDKDF (reference sequence). The CDR3 length is 14 residues. DNA for the CDR3: TGTGCCACCAGCAGAGACCCAGGGGGGGAGACCCAGTACTTC. It codes for CATSRDPGGETQYF.

This chain connects TRBV24-1 to TRBJ1-5; TRBD1 is a possible D gene (5 bases). The germline V gene has CDR1 KGHDR and CDR2 SFDVKD. This CDR3 region has 14 residues. V was clipped by 9 bases and J by 6 bases, with 17 bases between them. The DNA for the CDR3 is TGTGCCACCGGCGGGGGTGTGGGAGCTCAGCCCCAGCATTTT. Protein: CATGGGVGAQPQHF.

This clone was seen more than once but under ten times. The chain employs TRBV4-2 and TRBJ1-1, with D hard to call. This CDR3 has 12 residues. Per the germline V gene, CDR1 is LGHNA and CDR2 is YNFKEQ. The V and J ends lost 1 base and 10 bases respectively, with 10 bases between them. CDR3 residues: CASSQVLEAAFF. The DNA of the CDR3 is TGTGCCAGCAGCCAAGTATTGGAGGCAGCTTTCTTT.

The V call is TRBV25-1, the J call TRBJ2-3; TRBD2 is a possible D gene (5 bases). The V and J ends lost 6 bases and 4 bases respectively, with 14 bases between them. Germline V gene data show CDR1 as MGHDK and CDR2 as SYGVNS. The CDR3 length is 14 residues. This CDR3 is CASSDTGWADTQYF. Here the CDR3 DNA reads TGTGCCAGCAGCGACACGGGGTGGGCAGATACGCAGTATTTT.

V gene TRBV19 combines with J gene TRBJ2-3, with D possibly matching TRBD2 (6 bases). This CDR3 region has 15 residues. Germline loops: CDR1 LNHDA, CDR2 SQIVND (reference sequence). Trimming removed 6 bases at V and 0 bases at J, with 13 bases between. As DNA, the CDR3 is TGTGCCAGTAGCCGCCGGGGGTCTAGCACAGATACGCAGTATTTT. Amino acid sequence: CASSRRGSSTDTQYF.

This sequence joins TRBV6-2 or TRBV6-3 and TRBJ1-5; no firm D call. Trimming removed 0 bases from V and 6 bases from J, with 9 bases in between. In germline, CDR1 is MNHEY, CDR2 SVGEGT. The CDR3 has 14 amino acids. In nucleotides, the CDR3 is TGTGCCAGCAGTTACTCAACCGCCGGTCAGCCCCAGCATTTT. Its translation: CASSYSTAGQPQHF.

This chain connects TRBV3-1 (or the pseudogene TRBV3-2) to TRBJ2-1; TRBD2 matches at 12 bases. In germline, CDR1 is LGHDT, CDR2 YNNKEL (reference sequence). The CDR3 totals 15 residues. Unmatched junction bases numbered 3, after V lost 1 base and J lost 8 bases. The CDR3, as DNA: TGTGCCAGCAGCCAAGGACTAGCGGGAGACGATGAGCAGTTCTTC. Its translation: CASSQGLAGDDEQFF.

This clone appeared once. This chain connects TRBV6-5 to TRBJ1-5; tentative D call: TRBD1 (6 bases). V lost 7 bases to trimming and J lost 3 bases, with 13 bases between them. Germline loops: CDR1 MNHEY, CDR2 SVGAGI. This CDR3 contains 14 residues. The CDR3 protein is CASTPRGYNQPQHF. The CDR3 nucleotides read TGTGCCAGCACCCCCAGGGGCTACAATCAGCCCCAGCATTTT.

The CDR3 DNA reads TGCAGCGTTGGAGGAGCGGAAACCTACGAGCAGTACTTC. It specifies CSVGGAETYEQYF. The rearrangement joins TRBV29-1 to TRBJ2-7; possibly TRBD2 for D (5 bases). Germline-derived CDR1 and CDR2 are SQVTM and ANQGSEA. The CDR3 runs to 13 residues. Trimming stripped 4 bases from V and 2 bases from J, with 12 bases between.

The V and J genes are TRBV11-3 and TRBJ2-2; D perhaps matches TRBD2 (6 bases). Trimming removed 5 bases from V and 0 bases from J, with 10 bases in between. Germline-derived CDR1 and CDR2 are SGHNT and YENEEA. The CDR3 has 15 amino acids. CDR3 protein: CASSQGGANTGELFF. The CDR3 bases are TGTGCCAGCAGCCAAGGAGGGGCGAACACCGGGGAGCTGTTTTTT.

The rearrangement joins TRBV7-2 to TRBJ1-2; tentative D call: TRBD1 (5 bases). The CDR3 loop spans 15 amino acids. Germline V lookup: CDR1 SGHTA, CDR2 FQGNSA. V lost 4 bases, J lost 0 bases, and 12 bases lay in between. CDR3 sequence: CASSWTTESNYGYTF. For the CDR3, the DNA is TGTGCCAGCAGCTGGACGACAGAATCTAACTATGGCTACACCTTC.

V gene TRBV28 combines with J gene TRBJ2-7; D might be TRBD2 (5 bases). CDR1 and CDR2 (germline): MDHEN, SYDVKM. Trimming stripped 1 base from V and 5 bases from J, with 15 bases between. The CDR3 covers 15 residues. The CDR3 DNA reads TGTGCCAGCAGTTTATACGTGGGAGCGGACCACGAGCAGTACTTC. This sequence encodes CASSLYVGADHEQYF.

The chain joins TRBV6-5 to TRBJ2-2; TRBD1 matches 8 bases. The V gene end was trimmed by 10 bases and the J gene end by 4 bases; junction bases not matched to a gene: 11. The length of the CDR3 is 15 residues. The germline CDR1 and CDR2 sequences are MNHEY and SVGAGI. CDR3 sequence: CATPDRERTTGELFF. The CDR3, as DNA: TGTGCCACCCCGGACAGGGAAAGGACCACCGGGGAGCTGTTTTTT.

Concerning this clone: A junction boundary mismatches the germline segment, possibly from a read error. The chain joins TRBV9 to TRBJ2-1; tentatively, D is TRBD2 (5 bases). This CDR3 spans 15 amino acids. Per the germline V gene, CDR1 is SGDLS and CDR2 is YYNGEE. The CDR3 DNA follows: TGTGCCAGCAGCCCCGGGGTTACCTCCGACAATGAGCAGTTCTTC. Protein: CASSPGVTSDNEQFF. The full variable domain, its missing parts supplied by reference TRBV9 and TRBJ2-1, is DSGVTQTPKHLITATGQRVTLRCSPRSGDLSVYWYQQSLDQGLQFLIQYYNGEERAKGNILERFSAQQFPDLHSELNLSSLELGDSALYFCASSPGVTSDNEQFFGPGTRLTVL.

V gene TRBV6-6 combines with J gene TRBJ2-7; possible D gene TRBD2, 6 bases. V shed 2 bases and J shed 3 bases, with 11 bases lying between them. The length of the CDR3 is 14 residues. Looked up from germline, CDR1 is MNHNY and CDR2 is SVGAGI (reference sequence). CDR3 nucleotide sequence: TGTGCCAGCAGTTACCAGCTAGCGAACTACGAGCAGTACTTC. Its translation is CASSYQLANYEQYF.

V usage is TRBV7-9 and J usage is TRBJ2-5; the match to TRBD2 covers 12 bases. V lost 5 bases to trimming and J lost 2 bases; unmatched junction nucleotides: 6. The germline V gene has CDR1 SEHNR and CDR2 FQNEAQ (reference sequence). CDR3 size: 16 residues. The CDR3 bases are TGTGCCAGCAGCAAAAGACTAGCGGGAGAACAAGAGACCCAGTACTTC. Its translation is CASSKRLAGEQETQYF.

The V gene is TRBV7-9, the J gene TRBJ2-2, with TRBD1 matching 8 bases. In germline, CDR1 is SEHNR, CDR2 FQNEAQ (reference sequence). The CDR3 length is 14 residues. Trimming removed 4 bases from V and 7 bases from J; junction bases left unmatched: 5. The CDR3 DNA reads as TGTGCCAGCAGCTCTTCAGGGGGCGGCGGGGAGCTGTTTTTT. Translating gives CASSSSGGGGELFF.